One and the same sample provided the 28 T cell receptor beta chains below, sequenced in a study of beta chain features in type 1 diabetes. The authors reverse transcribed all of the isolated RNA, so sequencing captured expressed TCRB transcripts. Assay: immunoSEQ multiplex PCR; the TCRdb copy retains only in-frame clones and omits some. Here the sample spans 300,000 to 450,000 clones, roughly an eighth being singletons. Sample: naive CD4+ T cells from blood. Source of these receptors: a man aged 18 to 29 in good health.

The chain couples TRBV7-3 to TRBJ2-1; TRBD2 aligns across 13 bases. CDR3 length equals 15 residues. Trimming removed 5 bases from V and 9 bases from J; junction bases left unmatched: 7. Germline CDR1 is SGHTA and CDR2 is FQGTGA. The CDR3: CASSPRLAGGGEQFF. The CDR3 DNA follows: TGTGCCAGCAGCCCTAGACTAGCGGGAGGAGGTGAGCAGTTCTTC.

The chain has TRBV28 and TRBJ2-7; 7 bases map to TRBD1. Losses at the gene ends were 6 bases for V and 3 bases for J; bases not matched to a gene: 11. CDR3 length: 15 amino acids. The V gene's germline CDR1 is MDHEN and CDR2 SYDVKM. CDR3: CASRYPTGTDYEQYF. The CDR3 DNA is TGTGCCAGCAGATACCCGACCGGGACAGACTACGAGCAGTACTTC.

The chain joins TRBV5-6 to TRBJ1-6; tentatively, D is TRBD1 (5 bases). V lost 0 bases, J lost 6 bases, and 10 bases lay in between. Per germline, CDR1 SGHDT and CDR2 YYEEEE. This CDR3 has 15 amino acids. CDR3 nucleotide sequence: TGTGCCAGCAGCTTGGGTGGACAACCTAATTCACCCCTCCACTTT. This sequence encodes CASSLGGQPNSPLHF.

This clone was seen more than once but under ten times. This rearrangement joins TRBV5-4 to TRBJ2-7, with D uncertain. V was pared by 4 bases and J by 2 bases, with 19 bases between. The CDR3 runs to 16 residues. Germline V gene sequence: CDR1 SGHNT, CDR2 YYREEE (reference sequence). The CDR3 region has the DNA TGTGCCAGCAGCAGATTTGGCGGTACTACTACCTACGAGCAGTACTTC. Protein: CASSRFGGTTTYEQYF.

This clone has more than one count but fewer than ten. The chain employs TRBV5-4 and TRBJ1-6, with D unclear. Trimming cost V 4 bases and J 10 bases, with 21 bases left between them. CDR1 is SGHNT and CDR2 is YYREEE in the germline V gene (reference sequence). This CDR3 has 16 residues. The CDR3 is CASSPAGSIRGSPLHF. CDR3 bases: TGTGCCAGCAGCCCGGCAGGATCTATTAGAGGGTCACCCCTCCACTTT.

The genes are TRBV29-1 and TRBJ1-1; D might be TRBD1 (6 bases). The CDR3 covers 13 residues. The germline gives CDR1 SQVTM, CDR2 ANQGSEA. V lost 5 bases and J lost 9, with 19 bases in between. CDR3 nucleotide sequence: TGCAGCGTTACGAAACAGGGACGAGGTCAAGCTTTCTTT. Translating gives CSVTKQGRGQAFF.

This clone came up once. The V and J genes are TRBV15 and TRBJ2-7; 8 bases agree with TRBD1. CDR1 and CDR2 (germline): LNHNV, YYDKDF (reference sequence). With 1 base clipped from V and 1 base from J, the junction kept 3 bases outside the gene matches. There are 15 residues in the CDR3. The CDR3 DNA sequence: TGTGCCACCAGCAGAGGGACAGGGCTATCCTACGAGCAGTACTTC. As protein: CATSRGTGLSYEQYF.

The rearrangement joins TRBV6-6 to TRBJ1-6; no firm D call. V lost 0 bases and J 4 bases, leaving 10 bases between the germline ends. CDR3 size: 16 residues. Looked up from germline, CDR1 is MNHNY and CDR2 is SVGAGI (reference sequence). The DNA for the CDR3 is TGTGCCAGCAGTTACTCAGCTATACAGTATAATTCACCCCTCCACTTT. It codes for CASSYSAIQYNSPLHF.

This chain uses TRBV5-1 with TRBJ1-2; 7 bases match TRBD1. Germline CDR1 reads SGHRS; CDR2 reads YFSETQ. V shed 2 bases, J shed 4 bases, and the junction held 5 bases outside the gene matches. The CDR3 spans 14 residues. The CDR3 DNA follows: TGCGCCAGCAGCTTCAGACAGGGAGGCTATGGCTACACCTTC. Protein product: CASSFRQGGYGYTF.

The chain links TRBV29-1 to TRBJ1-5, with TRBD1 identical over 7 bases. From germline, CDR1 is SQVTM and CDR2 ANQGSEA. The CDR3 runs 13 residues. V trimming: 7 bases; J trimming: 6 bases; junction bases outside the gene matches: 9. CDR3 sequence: CSAGDRSGQPQHF. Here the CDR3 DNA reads TGCAGCGCTGGGGACAGATCGGGTCAGCCCCAGCATTTT.

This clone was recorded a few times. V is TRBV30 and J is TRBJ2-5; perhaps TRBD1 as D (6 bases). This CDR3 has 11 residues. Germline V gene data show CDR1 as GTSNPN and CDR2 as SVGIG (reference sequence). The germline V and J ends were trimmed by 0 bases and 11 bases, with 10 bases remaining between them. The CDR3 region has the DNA TGTGCCTGGAGTGTGGGGCAGGGGCAGTACTTC. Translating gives CAWSVGQGQYF.

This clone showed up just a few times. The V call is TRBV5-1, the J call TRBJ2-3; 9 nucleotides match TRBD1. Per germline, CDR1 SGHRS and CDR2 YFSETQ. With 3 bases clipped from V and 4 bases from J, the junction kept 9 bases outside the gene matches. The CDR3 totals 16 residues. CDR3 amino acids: CASSSGTGKGADTQYF. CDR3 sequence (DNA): TGCGCCAGCAGCTCAGGGACAGGGAAGGGCGCAGATACGCAGTATTTT.

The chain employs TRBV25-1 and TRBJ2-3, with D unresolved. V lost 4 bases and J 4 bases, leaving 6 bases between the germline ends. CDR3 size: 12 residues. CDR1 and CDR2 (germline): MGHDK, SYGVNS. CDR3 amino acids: CASSATSDTQYF. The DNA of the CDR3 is TGTGCCAGCAGTGCTACGTCAGATACGCAGTATTTT.

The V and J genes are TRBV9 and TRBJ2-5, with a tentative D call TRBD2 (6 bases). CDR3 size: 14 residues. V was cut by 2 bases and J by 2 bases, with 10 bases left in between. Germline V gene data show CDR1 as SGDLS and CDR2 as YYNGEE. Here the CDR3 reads CASSVALAQETQYF. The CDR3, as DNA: TGTGCCAGCAGCGTGGCACTAGCTCAAGAGACCCAGTACTTC.

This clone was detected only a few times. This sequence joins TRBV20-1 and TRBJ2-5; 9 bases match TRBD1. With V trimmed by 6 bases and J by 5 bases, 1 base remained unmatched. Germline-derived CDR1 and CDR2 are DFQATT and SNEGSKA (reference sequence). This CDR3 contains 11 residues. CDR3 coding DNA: TGCAGTGCAACAGGGGGCGAGACCCAGTACTTC. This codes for CSATGGETQYF.

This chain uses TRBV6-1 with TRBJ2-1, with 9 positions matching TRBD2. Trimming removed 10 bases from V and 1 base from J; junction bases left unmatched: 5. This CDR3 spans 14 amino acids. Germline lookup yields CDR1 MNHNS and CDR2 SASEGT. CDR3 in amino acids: CATGGLASYNEQFF. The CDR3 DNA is TGTGCCACCGGGGGACTAGCTTCCTACAATGAGCAGTTCTTC.

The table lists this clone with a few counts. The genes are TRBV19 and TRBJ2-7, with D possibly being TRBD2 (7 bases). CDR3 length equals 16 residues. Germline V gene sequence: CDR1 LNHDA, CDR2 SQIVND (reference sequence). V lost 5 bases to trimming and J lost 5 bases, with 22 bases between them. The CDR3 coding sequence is TGTGCCAGTAGTCGCGTTCGAGGGGGGGTAGTGGACGAGCAGTACTTC. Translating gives CASSRVRGGVVDEQYF.

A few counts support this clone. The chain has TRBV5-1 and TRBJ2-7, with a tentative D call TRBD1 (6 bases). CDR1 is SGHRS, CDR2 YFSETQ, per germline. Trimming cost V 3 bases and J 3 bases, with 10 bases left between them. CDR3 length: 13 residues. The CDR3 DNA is TGCGCCAGCAGCTCGCCGGACAGCTACGAGCAGTACTTC. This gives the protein CASSSPDSYEQYF.

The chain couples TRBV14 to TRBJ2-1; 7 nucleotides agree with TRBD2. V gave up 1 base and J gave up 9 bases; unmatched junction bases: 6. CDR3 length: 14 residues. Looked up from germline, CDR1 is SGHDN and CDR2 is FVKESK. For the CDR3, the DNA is TGTGCCAGCAGCCAAGTTGTTGCTAGCGGTGAGCAGTTCTTC. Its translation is CASSQVVASGEQFF.

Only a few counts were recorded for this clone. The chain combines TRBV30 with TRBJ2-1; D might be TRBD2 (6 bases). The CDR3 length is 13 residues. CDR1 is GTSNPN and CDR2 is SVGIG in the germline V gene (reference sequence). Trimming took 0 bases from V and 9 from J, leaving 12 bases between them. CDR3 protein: CAWSVRGDGEQFF. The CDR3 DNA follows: TGTGCCTGGAGTGTACGCGGGGATGGTGAGCAGTTCTTC.

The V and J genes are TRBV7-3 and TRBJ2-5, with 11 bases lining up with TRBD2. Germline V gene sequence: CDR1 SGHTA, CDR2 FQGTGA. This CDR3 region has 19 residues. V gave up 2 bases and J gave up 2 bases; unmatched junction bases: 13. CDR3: CASSLEWLAGGGIQETQYF. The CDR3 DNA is TGTGCCAGCAGCTTAGAGTGGCTAGCGGGAGGTGGTATACAAGAGACCCAGTACTTC.

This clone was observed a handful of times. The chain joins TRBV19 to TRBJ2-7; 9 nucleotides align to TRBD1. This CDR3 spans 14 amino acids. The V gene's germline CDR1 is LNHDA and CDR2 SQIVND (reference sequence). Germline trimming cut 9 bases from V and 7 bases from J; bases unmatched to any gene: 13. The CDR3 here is CASRIRTGVMEQYF. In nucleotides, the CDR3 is TGTGCCAGCCGAATTCGGACAGGGGTAATGGAGCAGTACTTC.

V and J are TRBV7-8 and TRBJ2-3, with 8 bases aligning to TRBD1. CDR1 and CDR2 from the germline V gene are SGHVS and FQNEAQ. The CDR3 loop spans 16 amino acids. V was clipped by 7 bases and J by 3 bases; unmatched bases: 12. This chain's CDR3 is CASTLRDRGLTDTQYF. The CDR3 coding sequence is TGTGCCAGCACCTTGCGAGACAGGGGTTTAACAGATACGCAGTATTTT.

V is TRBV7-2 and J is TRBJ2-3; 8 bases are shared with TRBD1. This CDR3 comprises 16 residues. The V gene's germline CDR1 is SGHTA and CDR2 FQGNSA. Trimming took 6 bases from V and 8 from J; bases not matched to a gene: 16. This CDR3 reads CASRPPGTGAVGTQYF. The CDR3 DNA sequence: TGTGCCAGCAGACCGCCCGGGACAGGTGCAGTTGGTACGCAGTATTTT.

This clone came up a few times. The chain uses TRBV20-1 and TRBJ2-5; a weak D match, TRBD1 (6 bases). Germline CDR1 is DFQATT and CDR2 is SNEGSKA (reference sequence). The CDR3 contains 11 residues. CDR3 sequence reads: CTGQLQETQYF. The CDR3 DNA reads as TGCACCGGACAGCTCCAAGAGACCCAGTACTTC.

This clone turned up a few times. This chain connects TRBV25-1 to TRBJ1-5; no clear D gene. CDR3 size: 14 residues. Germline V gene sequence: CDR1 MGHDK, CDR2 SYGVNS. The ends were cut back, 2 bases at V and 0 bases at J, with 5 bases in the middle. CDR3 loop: CASSEIRSNQPQHF. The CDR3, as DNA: TGTGCCAGCAGTGAAATTCGTAGCAATCAGCCCCAGCATTTT.

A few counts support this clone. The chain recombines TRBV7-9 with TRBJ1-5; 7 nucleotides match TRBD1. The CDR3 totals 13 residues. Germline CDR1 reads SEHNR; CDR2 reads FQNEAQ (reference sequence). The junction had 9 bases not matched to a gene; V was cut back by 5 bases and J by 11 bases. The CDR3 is CASSPGGSVSQHF. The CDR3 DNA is TGTGCCAGCAGCCCAGGGGGGTCTGTGTCCCAGCATTTT. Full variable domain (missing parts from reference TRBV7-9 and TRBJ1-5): DTGVSQNPRHKITKRGQNVTFRCDPISEHNRLYWYRQTLGQGPEFLTYFQNEAQLEKSRLLSDRFSAERPKGSFSTLEIQRTEQGDSAMYLCASSPGGSVSQHFGDGTRLSIL.

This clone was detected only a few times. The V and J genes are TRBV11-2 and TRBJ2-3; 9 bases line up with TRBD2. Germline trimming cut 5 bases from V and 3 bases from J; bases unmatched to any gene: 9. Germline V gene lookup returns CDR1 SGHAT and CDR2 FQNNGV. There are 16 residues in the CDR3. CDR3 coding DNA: TGTGCCAGCAGCCCTAACTTGCGGGGGGGTACAGATACGCAGTATTTT. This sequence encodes CASSPNLRGGTDTQYF.